The present T cell receptor (beta chain) was sequenced within a study of T cells after yellow fever vaccination. Study-wide context: Libraries from low-cell-number fractions were prepared with the SMART-Seq v4 Ultra Low Input RNA kit. Overall study results and limits: Researchers noted that a small share of clonotypes showed up in both CD4 and CD8 compartments. Most primary-vaccination clones recurred post-booster (roughly 97% CD4, roughly 90% CD8).

One entry per CDR3 protein results from TCRdb running MiXCR on the 5' RACE reads. Among 200,000 to 250,000 distinct CDR3 sequences listed, less than 8.5% were seen once. Germline values: CDR1 SGHKS, CDR2 YYEKEE (reference sequence). V gave up 4 bases and J gave up 0 bases, with 7 bases separating them. This CDR3 has 14 amino acids. At least ten counts were recorded for this clonotype. Its matching antigen is unknown. The receptor was isolated from a man younger than 45 who received the YFV17D yellow fever vaccine. This chain uses TRBV5-5 with TRBJ1-4; no reliable D call. The specimen was CD4+ T cells sorted from PBMCs, collected 15 days after the yellow fever booster vaccination. In DNA form, the CDR3 reads TGTGCCAGCAGCGTAGATGCAACTAATGAAAAACTGTTTTTT. This gives the protein CASSVDATNEKLFF.